This T cell receptor beta chain was found in a study of CD8+CD57+ T cells in acquired aplastic anemia. With 1 base clipped from V and 7 bases from J, the junction kept 3 bases outside the gene matches. The CDR3 has 14 amino acids. From germline, CDR1 is LGHNA and CDR2 YNFKEQ. For sequencing, patients were chosen who had shown expansion of CD8+CD57+ cells by flow cytometry. Genomic DNA provided the template from which TCR beta VDJ and CDR3 profiles were obtained. One entry per CDR3 protein, called by TCRdb with MiXCR from the reads. The sample includes about 190,000 distinct CDR3 sequences, around 45% seen only once; the top ten take around 9.7%. This clonotype has a count of ten or more.

Material for sequencing was sorted CD4+, CD8+, or CD8+CD57+ T cells (not recorded which) from PBMCs. The genes are TRBV4-2 and TRBJ2-1; 8 bases line up with TRBD2. The TCR was taken from a human donor with aplastic anemia. The CDR3 sequence: CASSQASGGNEQFF. CDR3 DNA: TGTGCCAGCAGCCAAGCGTCGGGGGGGAATGAGCAGTTCTTC.